This paragraph covers one TCR beta chain sequence. The sample comes from a study of blood T cell repertoires in COVID-19. Turning to the study itself: The United States, Italy and Spain were the sources of the acute and convalescent COVID-19 samples.

Under the authors' procedure: Amplification of reference gene primers provided the estimated nucleated cell counts. Profiling relied on immunoSEQ multiplex PCR, and the TCRdb table lists in-frame clones only, not all of them. The D gene and trimming were derived from the DNA, and the V and J assignments and clone size from that table. Of more than 65,000 clones detected, about four fifths appear once; the ten largest clones hold approximately 6%. Germline V gene sequence: CDR1 SGHNT, CDR2 YYREEE (reference sequence). V was shortened by 4 bases and J by 2 bases, with 10 bases between the two germline ends. The CDR3 covers 13 residues.

This rearrangement joins TRBV5-4 to TRBJ2-7; no clear D. This TCR came from a woman aged 60 to 75 with acute or convalescent COVID-19. The sample comprised peripheral blood. The CDR3 DNA follows: TGTGCCAGCAGCATGAGAGAAACCTACGAGCAGTACTTC. Translation gives CASSMRETYEQYF.